This T cell receptor (beta chain) is drawn from a study of human versus mouse CDR3 diversity and MHC coevolution. Findings and caveats of the study: iCHAO1 estimated the human TCR beta repertoire at roughly 1.5 million clonotypes. Human T cells underwent selection on about six different MHC II alleles. Compared with mice, human CDR3s carried more deletions and insertions on average.

Clones were sequenced by immunoSEQ multiplex PCR, and TCRdb holds only the in-frame ones, with some missing. Altogether tens of thousands of clones are present, roughly 95% being singletons, with the ten largest covering 1.1% to 1.5%. Naive CD4 T cells, CD45RO-negative and CD62L-positive, were flow-sorted from PBMCs. This CDR3 spans 14 amino acids. CDR1 and CDR2 (germline): SGHVS, FNYEAQ. The ends were cut back, 4 bases at V and 2 bases at J, with 11 bases in the middle. Comment on this clone: The antigen remains undetermined.

The receptor comes from a person between 25 and 75 years old in good health. Sequencing was done on a sample of naive CD4+ T cells from blood. Described subset: CD45RO-negative CD62L-positive naive CD4 T cells. J is TRBJ1-1 and V is TRBV7-6, with a possible D match to TRBD1 (5 bases). DNA for the CDR3: TGTGCCAGCAGCTCAGGGAATCTTAACACTGAAGCTTTCTTT. Translating gives CASSSGNLNTEAFF. Supplemented by reference TRBV7-6 and TRBJ1-1, the full variable domain reads GAGVSQSPRYKVTKRGQDVALRCDPISGHVSLYWYRQALGQGPEFLTYFNYEAQQDKSGLPNDRFSAERPEGSISTLTIQRTEQRDSAMYRCASSSGNLNTEAFFGQGTRLTVV.